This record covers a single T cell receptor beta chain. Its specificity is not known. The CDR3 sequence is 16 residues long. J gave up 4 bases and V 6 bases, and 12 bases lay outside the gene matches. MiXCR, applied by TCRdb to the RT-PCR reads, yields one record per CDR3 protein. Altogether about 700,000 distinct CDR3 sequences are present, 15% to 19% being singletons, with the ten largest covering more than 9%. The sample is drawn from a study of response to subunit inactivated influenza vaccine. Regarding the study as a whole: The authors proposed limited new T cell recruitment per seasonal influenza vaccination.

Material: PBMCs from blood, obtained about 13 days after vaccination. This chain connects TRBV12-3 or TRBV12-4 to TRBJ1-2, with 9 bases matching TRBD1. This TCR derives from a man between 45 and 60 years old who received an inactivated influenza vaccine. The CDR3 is CASSQVDRGRAYGYTF. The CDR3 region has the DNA TGTGCCAGCAGCCAAGTGGACAGGGGTCGAGCCTATGGCTACACCTTC.